The rows below give T cell receptor beta chains drawn from one sample of a study of blood T cell repertoires in COVID-19. The method was immunoSEQ multiplex PCR; TCRdb's version includes in-frame clones alone and lacks a portion of them. The table shows about 180,000 clones, with 80% to 85% occurring only once. The sequencing sample was made of peripheral blood. Receptors originate from a man between 18 and 29 years old with active or convalescent COVID-19. Each CDR3 is given with its conserved first and last residue. D genes are given only for firm matches. Clone size, where shown, is once, few, many, or a class for clones that have expanded.

V	D	size	J	CDR3	DNA
TRBV19	TRBD1	NA	TRBJ1-5	CASSMAGGKQGEPQHF	TGTGCCAGTAGTATGGCAGGGGGCAAACAGGGAGAGCCCCAGCATTTT
TRBV7-9	TRBD1	NA	TRBJ2-1	CASSPRGGAYNEQFF	TGTGCCAGCAGCCCACGAGGGGGCGCTTACAATGAGCAGTTCTTC
TRBV6-2/TRBV6-3	NA	NA	TRBJ1-5	CASSPPGVGGHQPQHF	TGTGCCAGCAGTCCCCCGGGGGTGGGGGGGCATCAGCCCCAGCATTTT
TRBV21-1	NA	NA	TRBJ2-3	CASSKDPGEYSTDTQYF	TGTGCCAGCAGCAAAGATCCAGGGGAGTATAGCACAGATACGCAGTATTTT
TRBV14	TRBD1	NA	TRBJ1-2	CASSQYRDSYGYTF	TGTGCCAGCAGCCAATATAGGGACAGCTATGGCTACACCTTC
TRBV7-6	NA	NA	TRBJ2-1	CASSLLVGVSNEQFF	TGTGCCAGCAGCTTACTGGTTGGAGTCTCCAATGAGCAGTTCTTC
TRBV28	TRBD2	once	TRBJ2-3	CASSTYGTTHTDTQYF	TGTGCCAGCAGCACGTATGGGACTACCCACACAGATACGCAGTATTTT
TRBV18	NA	few	TRBJ1-1	CASSPRQLNTEAFF	TGTGCCAGCTCACCCCGACAGTTGAACACTGAAGCTTTCTTT
TRBV2	NA	few	TRBJ1-5	CASSELQINQPQHF	TGTGCCAGCAGTGAATTACAGATCAATCAGCCCCAGCATTTT
TRBV30	NA	NA	TRBJ2-2	CAWTWTPNTGELFF	TGTGCCTGGACTTGGACACCGAACACCGGGGAGCTGTTTTTT
TRBV29-1	NA	few	TRBJ1-2	CSVFSRGSNYGYTF	TGCAGCGTTTTCTCGAGGGGGTCGAACTATGGCTACACCTTC
TRBV9	TRBD2	NA	TRBJ2-2	CASSAASGGVRTGELFF	TGTGCCAGCAGCGCAGCTAGCGGGGGGGTCCGCACCGGGGAGCTGTTTTTT
TRBV5-5	TRBD2	once	TRBJ2-3	CASSLGLAGARADTQYF	TGTGCCAGCAGCTTGGGACTAGCGGGAGCGCGTGCTGATACGCAGTATTTT
TRBV7-2	NA	NA	TRBJ1-1	CASSLGWNRASGFNTEAFF	TGTGCCAGCAGCTTAGGATGGAACAGGGCTTCGGGTTTTAACACTGAAGCTTTCTTT
TRBV7-2	TRBD2	NA	TRBJ2-1	CASSSSGGRSSYNEQFF	TGTGCCAGCAGCTCCAGCGGGGGCCGAAGCTCCTACAATGAGCAGTTCTTC
TRBV18	TRBD1	NA	TRBJ2-2	CASSPTGGITGELFF	TGTGCCAGCTCACCAACAGGGGGAATCACCGGGGAGCTGTTTTTT
TRBV19	TRBD2	NA	TRBJ2-1	CASNRAGGGISNEQFF	TGTGCCAGTAACCGAGCGGGAGGGGGGATAAGCAATGAGCAGTTCTTC
TRBV11-3	TRBD1	NA	TRBJ2-1	CASSLETGSYNEQFF	TGTGCCAGCAGCTTGGAGACAGGGTCCTACAATGAGCAGTTCTTC
TRBV7-8	NA	NA	TRBJ2-1	CASSLGGGNRHYNEQFF	TGTGCCAGCAGCTTAGGGGGCGGAAACCGTCACTACAATGAGCAGTTCTTC